The 3 T cell receptor beta chains listed next were all sequenced from one sample in a study of T cell responses to AZD1222 COVID-19 vaccine. Libraries were prepared by immunoSEQ multiplex PCR; TCRdb keeps only in-frame clonotypes and omits some of them. Altogether 130,000 to 150,000 clones are present, 91% being singletons, with the ten largest covering roughly 3.1%. The material was peripheral blood, obtained on day 0 of AZD1222 vaccination. These TCRs come from an adult in good health.

The chain has TRBV3-1 (or the pseudogene TRBV3-2) and TRBJ1-2; the D is unclear. This CDR3 has 15 residues. Trimming took 1 base from V and 7 from J, leaving 16 bases between them. CDR1 and CDR2 from the germline V gene are LGHDT and YNNKEL (reference sequence). This chain's CDR3 is CASSQVWPQPGGYTF. For the CDR3, the DNA is TGTGCCAGCAGCCAAGTATGGCCCCAACCGGGTGGCTACACCTTC.

The chain recombines TRBV7-2 with TRBJ1-3, with D tentatively TRBD1 (5 bases). CDR1 SGHTA and CDR2 FQGNSA come from the germline V gene. The CDR3 runs to 15 residues. V lost 3 bases, J lost 4 bases, and 13 bases lay in between. CDR3 coding DNA: TGTGCCAGCAGCTTGGGGGGTTTCATAGGAAACACCATATATTTT. Translating it yields CASSLGGFIGNTIYF.

The chain's CDR3 is CASSLGPASSYEQYF. The CDR3 nucleotides are TGTGCCAGCAGCTTGGGGCCCGCAAGCTCCTACGAGCAGTACTTC. The V call is TRBV5-6, the J call TRBJ2-7; D not certain. This CDR3 is built from 15 residues. Germline CDR1 reads SGHDT; CDR2 reads YYEEEE. Trimming cost V 0 bases and J 0 bases, with 10 bases left between them.